These T cell receptor beta chains were read from a single sample in a study of cytomegalovirus exposure and HLA in healthy donors. Data came from immunoSEQ multiplex PCR; TCRdb stores just in-frame clones and leaves some out. The repertoire holds tens of thousands of clones, with 75% to 80% as singletons. The specimen was PBMCs. All receptors come from a man younger than 40 in good health and CMV-seronegative. Each CDR3 is given with its conserved first and last residue. D genes are given only for firm matches. The listing skips clone size in some rows; elsewhere it reads once, few, many or a size class.

J gene | V gene | D gene | clone size | CDR3 protein | CDR3 DNA
TRBJ2-5 | TRBV5-1 | TRBD2 | few | CASSLVGGLAGDETQYF | TGCGCCAGCAGCTTGGTGGGTGGACTAGCGGGGGATGAGACCCAGTACTTC
TRBJ2-7 | TRBV4-2 | NA | NA | CASSQDLKGGRTYSYEQYF | TGTGCCAGCAGCCAAGATCTGAAGGGGGGGCGGACTTATTCATACGAGCAGTACTTC
TRBJ2-1 | TRBV9 | TRBD2 | NA | CASSLGVAGATYNEQFF | TGTGCCAGCAGCTTGGGGGTAGCGGGAGCGACCTACAATGAGCAGTTCTTC
TRBJ2-7 | TRBV6-5 | NA | NA | CASSYSLAPYEQYF | TGTGCCAGCAGTTACTCTCTAGCTCCCTACGAGCAGTACTTC
TRBJ1-2 | TRBV19 | TRBD1 | NA | CASSDEGGSWGYTF | TGTGCCAGTAGTGACGAAGGGGGCTCTTGGGGCTACACCTTC
TRBJ2-1 | TRBV11-2 | TRBD2 | NA | CASSFLAGNNEQFF | TGTGCCAGCAGCTTTCTAGCGGGAAACAATGAGCAGTTCTTC
TRBJ2-1 | TRBV16 | TRBD1 | few | CASSGTAFNNEQFF | TGTGCCAGCAGCGGGACAGCTTTTAACAATGAGCAGTTCTTC
TRBJ2-7 | TRBV7-9 | NA | NA | CASSWEVGRTFYEQYF | TGTGCCAGCAGCTGGGAGGTCGGGAGAACCTTCTACGAGCAGTACTTC
TRBJ2-5 | TRBV7-2 | TRBD2 | NA | CASSLNRLRTSGRETQYF | TGTGCCAGCAGCTTAAATAGGTTGCGGACTAGCGGTCGAGAGACCCAGTACTTC
TRBJ1-1 | TRBV7-9 | NA | NA | CASSSRTEDTEAFF | TGTGCCAGCAGCTCCCGGACAGAAGACACTGAAGCTTTCTTT
TRBJ1-1 | TRBV5-1 | NA | NA | CASSQGGLRGNTEAFF | TGCGCCAGCAGTCAGGGAGGTTTAAGGGGGAACACTGAAGCTTTCTTT
TRBJ2-5 | TRBV4-1 | NA | NA | CASSPGVLAQETQYF | TGCGCCAGCAGCCCAGGGGTGCTAGCCCAAGAGACCCAGTACTTC
TRBJ2-2 | TRBV7-6 | TRBD2 | NA | CASSLAPLAGRAGELFF | TGTGCCAGCAGCTTAGCGCCCCTAGCGGGGCGTGCCGGGGAGCTGTTTTTT
TRBJ1-1 | TRBV4-1 | TRBD1 | NA | CASSQEPQTGVRNEAFF | TGCGCCAGCAGCCAAGAACCCCAGACAGGGGTAAGGAATGAAGCTTTCTTT
TRBJ2-3 | TRBV9 | NA | once | CASRPTPGRSGVPDTQYF | TGTGCCAGCAGACCAACCCCAGGGAGGTCGGGAGTGCCAGATACGCAGTATTTT
TRBJ1-3 | TRBV29-1 | NA | NA | CSVATVGNTIYF | TGCAGCGTCGCGACAGTTGGAAACACCATATATTTT
TRBJ2-7 | TRBV4-3 | NA | NA | CASSQDLGQSREQYF | TGCGCCAGCAGCCAAGACCTTGGACAGTCGCGCGAGCAGTACTTC
TRBJ2-7 | TRBV4-1 | TRBD1 | NA | CASSQDPRQGREQYF | TGCGCCAGCAGCCAAGATCCGAGACAGGGACGCGAGCAGTACTTC
TRBJ1-1 | TRBV13 | NA | NA | CASSLGAQDTEAFF | TGTGCCAGCAGCTTAGGGGCGCAGGACACTGAAGCTTTCTTT
TRBJ2-1 | TRBV5-1 | NA | NA | CASSLAWASSRNEQFF | TGCGCCAGCAGCTTGGCTTGGGCTAGCTCCCGCAATGAGCAGTTCTTC
TRBJ2-3 | TRBV18 | NA | NA | CASSPPGVSGDTQYF | TGTGCCAGCTCACCCCCCGGGGTTTCGGGAGATACGCAGTATTTT
TRBJ1-5 | TRBV15 | TRBD1 | once | CATSRDSWGQDGGRSNQPQHF | TGTGCCACCAGCAGAGATAGTTGGGGACAGGACGGGGGACGAAGCAATCAGCCCCAGCATTTT
TRBJ1-6 | TRBV19 | TRBD1 | NA | CASSLTGVESPLHF | TGTGCCAGTAGTTTAACAGGGGTGGAGTCGCCCCTCCACTTT
TRBJ1-2 | TRBV6-5 | TRBD1 | NA | CASTYRGGGYTF | TGTGCCAGCACATACAGGGGTGGAGGCTACACCTTC
TRBJ2-1 | TRBV30 | NA | NA | CAWSVHWTGVNEQFF | TGTGCCTGGAGTGTACATTGGACGGGGGTCAATGAGCAGTTCTTC
TRBJ1-1 | TRBV5-8 | NA | NA | CASSLAKWGGNEAFF | TGTGCCAGCAGCTTGGCCAAATGGGGAGGAAACGAAGCTTTCTTT
TRBJ1-4 | TRBV19 | TRBD1 | NA | CASRSGTGDEKLFF | TGTGCCAGTAGATCCGGGACAGGGGATGAAAAACTGTTTTTT
TRBJ1-2 | TRBV6-6 | TRBD1 | few | CASSLQGSYGYTF | TGTGCCAGCAGCCTACAGGGGTCCTATGGCTACACCTTC
TRBJ2-3 | TRBV5-1 | TRBD2 | NA | CASSLGSGGLDTQYF | TGCGCCAGCAGCTTGGGTAGCGGGGGGTTAGATACGCAGTATTTT
TRBJ2-7 | TRBV11-1 | NA | few | CASSFPGHSEQYF | TGTGCCAGCAGCTTCCCGGGACATAGCGAGCAGTACTTC
TRBJ2-2 | TRBV5-1 | NA | NA | CASSPGSTGELFF | TGCGCCAGCAGCCCAGGAAGTACCGGGGAGCTGTTTTTT
TRBJ1-2 | TRBV29-1 | NA | NA | CSVEKGGDYGYTF | TGCAGCGTTGAGAAGGGAGGGGACTATGGCTACACCTTC
TRBJ2-5 | TRBV10-3 | TRBD1 | NA | CATGQQETQYF | TGTGCCACGGGACAGCAAGAGACCCAGTACTTC
TRBJ1-2 | TRBV28 | NA | NA | CASSSPPTGNYGYTF | TGTGCCAGCAGTTCGCCCCCCACAGGGAACTATGGCTACACCTTC
TRBJ1-3 | TRBV18 | NA | once | CASSPLEAPGTIYF | TGTGCCAGCTCACCACTGGAAGCACCAGGCACCATATATTTT
TRBJ2-2 | TRBV9 | NA | NA | CASSVAYSTGELFF | TGTGCCAGCAGCGTAGCCTACAGCACCGGGGAGCTGTTTTTT
TRBJ1-4 | TRBV7-8 | NA | NA | CASSQGKGGEEKLFF | TGTGCCAGCAGTCAGGGCAAGGGAGGGGAAGAAAAACTGTTTTTT
TRBJ2-1 | TRBV4-2 | NA | NA | CASSQDLRQAYNEQFF | TGTGCCAGCAGCCAAGATTTAAGGCAGGCTTACAATGAGCAGTTCTTC
TRBJ2-1 | TRBV27 | NA | NA | CASRTYGENYNEQFF | TGTGCCAGCCGAACATACGGGGAGAACTACAATGAGCAGTTCTTC
TRBJ2-1 | TRBV30 | TRBD1 | NA | CAWSAGTGPYNEQFF | TGTGCCTGGAGCGCCGGGACAGGGCCCTACAATGAGCAGTTCTTC
TRBJ1-5 | TRBV6-5 | TRBD1 | few | CASSSTGGNQPQHF | TGTGCCAGCAGCTCGACAGGGGGCAATCAGCCCCAGCATTTT
TRBJ1-1 | TRBV4-2 | TRBD1 | few | CASSPPDREDTEAFF | TGTGCCAGCAGCCCGCCGGACAGGGAGGACACTGAAGCTTTCTTT
TRBJ2-1 | TRBV19 | TRBD2 | NA | CASSIGTSEYNEQFF | TGTGCCAGTAGTATAGGGACTAGCGAATACAATGAGCAGTTCTTC
TRBJ2-3 | TRBV21-1 | NA | NA | CASGGTGRHSAADTQYF | TGTGCCAGCGGAGGGACAGGGCGACACTCTGCCGCAGATACGCAGTATTTT
TRBJ1-2 | TRBV10-3 | TRBD1 | NA | CAISVSTGAAGYTF | TGTGCCATCAGTGTGAGTACAGGGGCGGCTGGCTACACCTTC
TRBJ2-3 | TRBV9 | TRBD2 | once | CASSVGTGTSGTDTQYF | TGTGCCAGCAGCGTAGGGACCGGGACTAGCGGCACAGATACGCAGTATTTT
TRBJ1-2 | TRBV6-1 | TRBD1 | once | CASSEGQGANYGYTF | TGTGCCAGCAGTGAAGGACAGGGAGCTAACTATGGCTACACCTTC
TRBJ2-1 | TRBV9 | TRBD2 | NA | CASSLTSGTYNEQFF | TGTGCCAGCAGCCTTACTAGCGGGACGTACAATGAGCAGTTCTTC
TRBJ1-2 | TRBV5-4 | NA | NA | CASSLWVGTGEINYGYTF | TGTGCCAGCAGCTTGTGGGTGGGCACAGGTGAGATTAACTATGGCTACACCTTC
TRBJ2-3 | TRBV7-9 | NA | NA | CASSSTSSSTDTQYF | TGTGCCAGCAGCTCGACTAGTTCTAGCACAGATACGCAGTATTTT
TRBJ1-5 | TRBV15 | NA | NA | CATSKRGNNQPQHF | TGTGCCACCAGCAAAAGGGGTAACAATCAGCCCCAGCATTTT
TRBJ1-5 | TRBV7-2 | TRBD1 | NA | CASSVRQGTSQPQHF | TGTGCCAGCAGCGTCAGACAGGGGACGAGCCAGCCCCAGCATTTT
TRBJ2-7 | TRBV5-1 | NA | NA | CASSSGQAGGEQYF | TGCGCCAGCAGCTCCGGACAGGCCGGGGGCGAGCAGTACTTC
TRBJ2-4 | TRBV28 | TRBD2 | NA | CASSPQRGREAENIQYF | TGTGCCAGCAGTCCGCAGCGTGGGCGGGAGGCGGAAAACATTCAGTACTTC
TRBJ1-5 | TRBV30 | NA | NA | CAWSVTGHQPQHF | TGTGCCTGGAGTGTAACAGGCCATCAGCCCCAGCATTTT
TRBJ2-1 | TRBV7-9 | TRBD2 | few | CASSLERPRLAGSEQFF | TGTGCCAGCAGCTTAGAGAGGCCGCGACTAGCGGGCAGTGAGCAGTTCTTC
TRBJ2-1 | TRBV27 | TRBD2 | NA | CASSLAGGSYNEQFF | TGTGCCAGCAGTTTAGCGGGAGGTTCCTACAATGAGCAGTTCTTC
TRBJ1-5 | TRBV6-1 | NA | NA | CASGGYGTRQPQHF | TGTGCCAGCGGGGGGTATGGTACGAGGCAGCCCCAGCATTTT
TRBJ1-2 | TRBV6-5 | TRBD1 | NA | CASRPGQGIYGYTF | TGTGCCAGCAGACCGGGACAGGGGATCTATGGCTACACCTTC